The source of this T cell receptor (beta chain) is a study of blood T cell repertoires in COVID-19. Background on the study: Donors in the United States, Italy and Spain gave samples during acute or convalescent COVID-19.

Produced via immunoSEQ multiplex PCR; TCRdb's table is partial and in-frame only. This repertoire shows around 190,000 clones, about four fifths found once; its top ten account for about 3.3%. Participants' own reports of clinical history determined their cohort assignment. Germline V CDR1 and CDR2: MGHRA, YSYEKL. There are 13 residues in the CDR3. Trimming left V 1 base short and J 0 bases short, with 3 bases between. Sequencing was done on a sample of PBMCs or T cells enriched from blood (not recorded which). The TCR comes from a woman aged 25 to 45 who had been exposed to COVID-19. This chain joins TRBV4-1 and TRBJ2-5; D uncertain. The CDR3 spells CASSQADQETQYF. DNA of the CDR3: TGCGCCAGCAGCCAAGCCGACCAAGAGACCCAGTACTTC.